This TCR beta chain is drawn from a study of blood T cell repertoires in COVID-19. Looking at the study overall: COVID-19 samples, acute and convalescent, were from the United States, Italy and Spain.

V lost 8 bases and J lost 3; bases outside the gene matches: 10. The CDR3 runs 15 residues. Germline assignment: CDR1 MNHEY and CDR2 SVGAGI. As handled by the study authors: Nucleated cell counts were estimated from reference gene primer amplification. Using immunoSEQ multiplex PCR, the repertoire was profiled, and TCRdb retains in-frame clones only, with some absent. The D gene and trimming were derived from the DNA, and the V and J assignments and clone size from that table. The table records about 280,000 clones, approximately 84% of them present only once. Sequenced input: peripheral blood. The TCR comes from a young woman who had recovered from COVID-19. This chain joins TRBV6-5 and TRBJ1-1, with TRBD1 identical over 9 bases. CDR3: CASSFGQGTDTEAFF. CDR3 bases: TGTGCCAGCTCCTTCGGACAGGGGACCGACACTGAAGCTTTCTTT.